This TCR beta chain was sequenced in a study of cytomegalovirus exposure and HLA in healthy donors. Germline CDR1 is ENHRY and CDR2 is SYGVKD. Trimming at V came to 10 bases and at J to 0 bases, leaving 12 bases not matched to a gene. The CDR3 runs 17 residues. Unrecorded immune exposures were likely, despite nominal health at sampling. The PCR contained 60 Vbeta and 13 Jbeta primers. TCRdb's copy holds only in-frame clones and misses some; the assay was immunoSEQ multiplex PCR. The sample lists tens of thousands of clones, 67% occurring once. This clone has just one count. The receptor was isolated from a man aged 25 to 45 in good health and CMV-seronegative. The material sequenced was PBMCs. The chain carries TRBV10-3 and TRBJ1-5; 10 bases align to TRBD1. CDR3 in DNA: TGTGCCACTGTAGAGGGACAGGGGATCGGTAGCAATCAGCCCCAGCATTTT. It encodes CATVEGQGIGSNQPQHF.